This TCR beta chain is from a study of cytomegalovirus exposure and HLA in healthy donors (TCRdb year 2017). Regarding the study in general: An earlier analysis of 587 of the donors reported 250 to 350 Gb of sequence data and around 110 million unique TCR beta sequences obtained from around 180 million T cells. An early release covering more than 500 HLA-typed donors comprised about 310 gigabases of sequencing data and roughly 86 million unique TCR sequences. Among the 398 genotyped donors, more than 70% belonged to the genetic ancestry cluster associated with self-reported Caucasian donors. The study aimed to test whether signatures of past pathogen exposure could be identified by cataloging public T cell receptors. The T cell repertoires of 666 subjects were profiled by immunosequencing and related to cytomegalovirus serostatus. Along with the 666-subject first cohort, a separate validation cohort of roughly 110 different subjects was used. High-throughput TCR immunosequencing, statistical association of individual TCRs with disease status, and machine learning were combined to predict cytomegalovirus infection status. To study patterns of TCR occurrence, a later analysis re-analyzed previously published TCR beta repertoires from around 670 donors and added high-resolution HLA genotyping. Rather than drawing on any new phenotypic data, the later analysis identified candidate immune exposures from TCR beta sequences and the way those sequences occurred across donors. To decide whether each TCR beta V gene segment behaved as functional or pseudogenic, an earlier analysis of some 580 of the donors relied on high-throughput TCR beta sequencing. Donor age, sex, ethnicity and CMV serostatus were collected together with the repertoire data. A later genetic analysis took genome-wide SNP genotypes for about 55% of the roughly 700 donors and used that subset as a discovery cohort. All discovery cohort repertoires had been generated using a single sequencing platform. Class I and class II HLA loci were covered by the typing at four-digit resolution. The number of typed donors differed by locus: about 620-630 for A, B, C, DRB1 and DQB1; some 540 for DQA1; 606 for DPA1; and some 450 for DPB1. Four to six DR-DQ haplotypes were handled as single units for association and clustering, since linkage in the cohort was strong. Among some 400 genotyped donors of the cohort, an average of 235,054 unique TCR beta nucleotide sequences were sequenced per donor, roughly 18% of them non-productive. Paper-wide results and their limitations: In an earlier analysis of 587 of the donors, most TCR beta V segments appeared in productive rearrangements about 87% or about 30% of the time, broadly matching IMGT annotations. Linkage disequilibrium might explain the correlated functional status among segregating V segments, but an unknown experimental factor could not be ruled out. A later genetic analysis reported fewer N-insertions in productive TCRs among donors in an Asian-associated ancestry cluster than the roughly 700-donor mean. In a later analysis, most CMV-associated TCR beta chains were found to appear HLA-restricted, with HLA associations seemingly driven largely by CMV exposure. An association between a missense DCLRE1C variant and V-gene and J-gene trimming of TCR beta chains was found in a later genetic analysis and replicated in an independent cohort. Strong co-occurrence of HLA alleles, especially DR and DQ, made assigning TCR associations to individual alleles difficult. The 87-base-pair reads could not distinguish some IMGT-functional V segments, including TRBV6-2 and TRBV6-3, so those segments were excluded. A later analysis found that HLA-associated TCR beta chains were more clonally expanded and had lower generation probabilities than equally common non-associated chains. The authors suggested that the approach could potentially be extended to other disease states and immunological phenotypes. A later analysis reported that several top co-occurrence clusters appeared linked to parvovirus B19, influenza, CMV and Epstein-Barr virus. The presence/absence analyses assumed that sequencing depth was roughly uniform across donors, and that assumption may not be true. In this cohort, only TCR beta chains were sequenced, and detectable features were limited by the absence of alpha or paired-chain data. Because HLA typing was missing for some donors at each locus, association tests included only the typed subset. Specific HLA alleles were associated with 18,000 or so TCR beta sequences at a false discovery rate of 0.05 in a later analysis. A further reported finding was that TCR beta sequences accurately predicted the HLA-A and HLA-B alleles for most subjects in the first cohort. The earlier analysis of almost 600 of the donors excluded 15 to 20 rarely observed V segments, including chromosome 9 orphons, because counts were too low. In a later analysis, the rate of TCR association differed among HLA loci, with DRB1 alleles having the most associated TCRs and HLA-C alleles having the fewest. Immune exposure information for the cohort was limited to CMV serostatus. A cluster of highly shared sequence variants was judged likely to be a technical artifact of the sequencing pipeline. The study listed around 160 TCR beta chains as associated with cytomegalovirus. Across donors, most TCR sequences were observed very rarely, whereas some public TCRs were present in many individuals. In both the original and validation cohorts, the classifier was reported to diagnose cytomegalovirus status with high specificity and sensitivity. In vitro tests confirmed that three of the cytomegalovirus-associated TCR beta chains recognize cytomegalovirus antigens.

The germline V gene gives CDR1 as MDHEN and CDR2 as SYDVKM. V is shortened by 7 bases, J by 6 bases, and the region joining them spans 12 bases. The CDR3 contains 13 residues, cysteine and phenylalanine counted. Solely the CDR3 DNA is kept, with 39 bases framed from the first base. The cohort was made up of approximately 700 healthy bone marrow donors. At the time of sampling, all cohort members were nominally healthy, though unrecorded immune exposures were likely present. The donor tested CMV seropositive, placing the donor among the roughly 300 seropositive members of the cohort. A peripheral blood sample was collected from each donor, and TCR beta sequencing was performed on peripheral blood mononuclear cells. The Qiagen DNeasy Blood Extraction Kit was used to extract genomic DNA from the blood cell samples. The library was produced with the immunoSEQ multiplex PCR assay. For the multiplex PCR, a mixture combining 60 forward primers for TCR Vbeta segments and 13 reverse primers for TCR Jbeta segments was used. The CDR3 region of rearranged TCR beta genes was amplified from genomic DNA by a multiplex PCR assay. On the Illumina HiSeq System, the amplified TCR beta libraries were sequenced as 87-base-pair reads. In the paper's pipeline: A later analysis tallied tens of millions of unique TCR beta chains across the 666 repertoires, and some 10 million of those chains were shared by two or more donors. Raw reads were error-corrected and collapsed into unique sequences by a nearest-neighbor algorithm in which closely related sequences were merged to remove PCR and sequencing errors. CDR3 sequences were aligned to IMGT reference sequences to assign V, D and J gene segments. Each retained sequence needed at least a six-nucleotide match to both a V gene segment and a J gene segment. A rearrangement was called productive if the CDR3 had no stop codons and remained in frame with V and J, and every other rearrangement was called non-productive. CDR3 was defined according to IMGT convention as the region running from the second conserved V-encoded cysteine to the conserved J-encoded phenylalanine. Sequences without an unambiguous match to a single V gene segment were excluded from the earlier analysis of approximately 600 of the donors. In an earlier analysis of more than 500 of the donors, a V segment was called functional when productive rearrangements were above 56.7%, and segregating when the standard deviation between donors exceeded 5%. To diagnose cytomegalovirus status from the catalog of TCR beta chain sequences, a statistical classification framework was built. V and J gene assignment, in a later analysis, came from comparing TCR nucleotide sequences with IMGT/GENE-DB human TR gene sequences. A later analysis assigned CDR3 sequences and most-parsimonious VDJ recombination scenarios with the TCRdist pipeline. In a later analysis, every TCR beta chain was defined by the combination of its CDR3 amino acid sequence and its V-gene family, and reads without a unique V-gene family were dropped. In a later analysis, 450 to 600 highly shared, low-generation-probability nucleotide sequences were removed to address suspected cross-contamination and a sequencing artifact. A later analysis calculated a clonal expansion index for each public chain from normalized within-repertoire ranks of inferred template counts. Generation probabilities in a later analysis came from a VDJ recombination model fitted to out-of-frame rearrangements, and those results were checked against IGoR. Hypergeometric tests were used in a later analysis to score TCR-TCR, TCR-HLA and TCR-CMV co-occurrence, with a repertoire-size bias correction applied to the TCR pairs. False discovery rates were estimated in a later analysis by permuting HLA or CMV assignments 20 times. In a later analysis, co-occurring TCRs were grouped using DBSCAN, and TCRdist sequence similarity was added for clustering within HLA-allele-positive subsets. For co-occurrence clustering, repertoires with fewer than 30,000 or more than 120,000 public chains were excluded, along with roughly 5 repertoires with anomalous nucleotide sharing. Held by TCRdb, this immuneACCESS table contains in-frame sequences only and omits some clones. Under half of the omission traces to an unresolved V gene where checked; the cause of the rest is unknown. V and J calls plus clone size are reproduced from that table; the DNA served to infer D and trimming. The sample data list 95,000 to 110,000 clones, and 79% of these were observed just once. Over 4% of the sample lies in the top ten.

This clone has just a few counts. Its antigen target is currently unknown. Nothing much larger sits one base from this clone, and base qualities are not available. This sample includes further DNA sequences coding for the same CDR3. The sample taken for sequencing was PBMCs. This sequence was found in a man aged 50-60 years in good health and CMV-seropositive. The chain is assembled from TRBV28 and TRBJ2-2, with no confidently assigned D gene. The DNA is TGTGCCAGCACTCTAAGGAGAGCCGGGGAGCTGTTTTTT. Translated, this gives CASTLRRAGELFF.